The rows below give T cell receptor beta chains drawn from one sample of a study of T cells in Graves' hyperthyroidism and ophthalmopathy. TCRdb reprocessed the multiplex PCR reads with MiXCR, giving one entry per CDR3 protein. The table includes roughly 500,000 distinct CDR3 sequences, about half detected once. The specimen sequenced was peripheral blood or thyroid tissue (not recorded which). The receptor source for this set is an adult woman with Graves' disease, either hyperthyroidism or ophthalmopathy (not recorded which). Each CDR3 is given with its conserved first and last residue. D genes are given only for firm matches. Rows may omit the clone size; those that give it use once, few, many or a size class.

j_call	d_call	v_call	clone_size	cdr3_aa	cdr3_nt
TRBJ2-3	NA	TRBV2	many	CASNPTISTDTQYF	TGTGCCAGCAATCCGACAATAAGCACAGATACGCAGTATTTT
TRBJ2-7	NA	TRBV11-1	NA	CASSPDQGTYEQYF	TGTGCCAGCAGTCCTGATCAGGGTACCTACGAGCAGTACTTC
TRBJ1-2	TRBD1	TRBV7-8	NA	CASSLDSYRGARYGYTF	TGTGCCAGCAGCTTAGACTCCTACAGGGGAGCCCGCTATGGCTACACCTTC
TRBJ1-1	NA	TRBV20-1	NA	CSAISGAEAFF	TGCAGTGCCATATCGGGAGCGGAAGCTTTCTTT
TRBJ2-5	NA	TRBV10-2	many	CASLQGYGETQYF	TGCGCCAGCCTCCAGGGGTATGGAGAGACCCAGTACTTC
TRBJ2-2	NA	TRBV12-3/TRBV12-4	many	CASISPTRANTGELFF	TGTGCCAGCATCTCTCCCACCCGAGCGAACACCGGGGAGCTGTTTTTT
TRBJ2-7	NA	TRBV10-2	NA	CASRGLGGEPYEQYF	TGCGCCAGTAGGGGGTTGGGCGGAGAACCATACGAGCAGTACTTC
TRBJ1-5	TRBD1	TRBV10-2	NA	CASSFDRGAQPQHF	TGCGCCAGCAGCTTCGACAGGGGGGCGCAGCCCCAGCATTTT
TRBJ1-6	NA	TRBV6-1	NA	CASRREGGVSDRPLHF	TGTGCCAGCCGCCGAGAGGGGGGGGTCTCGGATAGACCCCTCCACTTT
TRBJ1-1	NA	TRBV6-2/TRBV6-3	many	CASSWNTEAFF	TGTGCCAGCAGTTGGAACACTGAAGCTTTCTTT
TRBJ2-7	TRBD2	TRBV20-1	many	CSARSYAGGVYEQYF	TGCAGTGCTAGGTCTTATGCGGGAGGAGTCTACGAGCAGTACTTC
TRBJ1-1	NA	TRBV19	NA	CASSPSGGGPGTEAFF	TGTGCCAGTAGTCCGTCTGGTGGGGGGCCGGGCACTGAAGCTTTCTTT
TRBJ2-2	TRBD2	TRBV20-1	NA	CSSGLAGALWTGELFF	TGCAGCTCTGGACTAGCGGGGGCCCTGTGGACCGGGGAGCTGTTTTTT
TRBJ2-7	NA	TRBV20-1	many	CSARRGSSHYEQYF	TGCAGTGCTAGGAGGGGATCGTCCCACTACGAGCAGTACTTC
TRBJ1-5	NA	TRBV15	NA	CATSSLANSNQPQHF	TGTGCCACCAGCAGCTTAGCGAATAGCAATCAGCCCCAGCATTTT
TRBJ2-3	NA	TRBV6-5	NA	CASIGSSADTQYF	TGTGCCAGCATAGGTAGTAGCGCAGATACGCAGTATTTT
TRBJ2-1	TRBD2	TRBV10-3	NA	CAISESISGSLSNRRFF	TGTGCCATCAGTGAGTCGATTAGCGGGAGCCTCAGCAACCGTCGGTTCTTC
TRBJ2-2	NA	TRBV7-2	NA	CASSLTATGELFF	TGTGCCAGCAGCCTGACGGCCACCGGGGAGCTGTTTTTT
TRBJ2-7	TRBD1	TRBV7-9	many	CASSRGTGTSYEQYF	TGTGCCAGCAGCCGAGGGACAGGGACATCCTACGAGCAGTACTTC
TRBJ2-5	NA	TRBV20-1	once	CSARGVWGETQYF	TGCAGTGCTAGGGGGGTGTGGGGAGAGACCCAGTACTTC
TRBJ2-2	NA	TRBV9	many	CASSVMVPGELFF	TGTGCCAGCAGCGTAATGGTCCCCGGGGAGCTGTTTTTT
TRBJ2-7	TRBD1	TRBV7-9	few	CASSLQGGYYEQYF	TGTGCCAGCAGCCTACAGGGGGGTTACTACGAGCAGTACTTC
TRBJ2-3	TRBD1	TRBV19	once	CASSIGRDRSTDTQYF	TGTGCCAGTAGTATAGGCCGGGACAGAAGCACAGATACGCAGTATTTT
TRBJ1-1	TRBD1	TRBV29-1	NA	CSVVRTGKGTEAFF	TGCAGCGTTGTAAGGACAGGGAAGGGGACTGAAGCTTTCTTT
TRBJ2-5	NA	TRBV29-1	NA	CSVDSGVKTQYF	TGCAGCGTTGACTCAGGGGTAAAGACCCAGTACTTC
TRBJ2-1	NA	TRBV12-3/TRBV12-4	few	CASSLRGNEQFF	TGTGCCAGCAGTTTGCGGGGCAATGAGCAGTTCTTC
TRBJ2-7	TRBD2	TRBV28	many	CASSTRTSGSLKQYF	TGTGCCAGCAGTACTAGGACTAGCGGGAGTCTTAAGCAGTACTTC